Following are 18 T cell receptor beta chains from one sample sequenced in a study of blood T cell repertoires in COVID-19. Only in-frame clones appear in the TCRdb table, and some are missing; sequencing was by immunoSEQ multiplex PCR. The sample lists roughly 400,000 clones, approximately 90% occurring once. The source material was PBMCs or T cells enriched from blood (not recorded which). The receptors originated from a woman aged 18-29 years who had been exposed to COVID-19.

The chain recombines TRBV12-3 or TRBV12-4 with TRBJ2-5; D possibly corresponds to TRBD2 (5 bases). V dropped 6 bases and J dropped 5 bases, with 7 bases sitting between them. There are 11 residues in the CDR3. The chain's CDR3 is CASRAVETQYF. The CDR3 DNA follows: TGTGCCAGCAGAGCGGTGGAGACCCAGTACTTC.

This chain connects TRBV6-5 to TRBJ1-1, with 11 nucleotides matching TRBD1. The CDR3 is made up of 14 amino acids. Germline CDR1 reads MNHEY; CDR2 reads SVGAGI. Trimming took 6 bases from V and 4 from J; bases not matched to a gene: 4. CDR3 nucleotide sequence: TGTGCCAGCAGCGTGGGACAGGGGGGCACTGAAGCTTTCTTT. Its protein is CASSVGQGGTEAFF.

The CDR3 sequence is CASSQVDSYTGELFF. The CDR3 DNA follows: TGCGCCAGCAGCCAAGTGGACTCTTACACCGGGGAGCTGTTTTTT. The chain links TRBV4-1 to TRBJ2-2; D possibly corresponds to TRBD2 (5 bases). Per germline, CDR1 MGHRA and CDR2 YSYEKL. V lost 1 base to trimming and J lost 3 bases, with 9 bases between them. The CDR3 is 15 amino acids.

To note about this clone: Distinct nucleotide sequences in the sample also encode this CDR3. The chain has TRBV6-5 and TRBJ2-7; 7 bases align to TRBD1. With V trimmed by 6 bases and J by 2 bases, 4 bases remained unmatched. The CDR3 runs to 13 residues. CDR1 is MNHEY and CDR2 is SVGAGI in the germline V gene. CDR3 loop: CASSPGTAYEQYF. The CDR3 DNA follows: TGTGCCAGCAGCCCCGGGACAGCCTACGAGCAGTACTTC.

This sequence joins TRBV5-1 and TRBJ2-1, with D possibly matching TRBD2 (5 bases). In germline, CDR1 is SGHRS, CDR2 YFSETQ. The germline V and J ends were trimmed by 1 base and 2 bases, with 13 bases remaining between them. The CDR3 contains 16 residues. CDR3 region: CASSLSGTRAYNEQFF. The CDR3 DNA is TGCGCCAGCAGCTTGAGCGGCACGCGAGCCTACAATGAGCAGTTCTTC.

V usage is TRBV6-1 and J usage is TRBJ2-7; D perhaps matches TRBD1 (6 bases). Trimming took off 1 base at V and 3 bases at J, with 13 bases between the two ends. The length of the CDR3 is 15 residues. Germline V gene lookup returns CDR1 MNHNS and CDR2 SASEGT. This chain's CDR3 is CASSEGTTGNYEQYF. The DNA for the CDR3 is TGTGCCAGCAGTGAAGGGACCACAGGGAACTACGAGCAGTACTTC.

This chain uses TRBV7-2 with TRBJ1-3; 7 positions agree with TRBD1. This CDR3 region has 15 residues. J gave up 1 base and V 5 bases, and 5 bases lay outside the gene matches. Per the germline V gene, CDR1 is SGHTA and CDR2 is FQGNSA. CDR3 sequence (DNA): TGTGCCAGCAGCCCACAGGGGTCGTCTGGAAACACCATATATTTT. It yields the protein CASSPQGSSGNTIYF.

This chain uses TRBV4-3 with TRBJ1-4; maybe TRBD1 (6 bases). Germline CDR1 and CDR2: LGHNA and YSLEER. CDR3 length: 14 residues. Trimming removed 4 bases from V and 8 bases from J, with 14 bases in between. The CDR3 DNA is TGCGCCAGCAGCCCGCACACAGGGAGCGAAAAACTGTTTTTT. It codes for CASSPHTGSEKLFF.

The V gene is TRBV12-3 or TRBV12-4, the J gene TRBJ1-2; weak D call: TRBD1 (6 bases). The CDR3 covers 11 residues. Trimming cost V 6 bases and J 7 bases, with 9 bases left between them. CDR3 bases: TGTGCCAGCAGCCTCAGGGGTGGCTACACCTTC. It is translated as CASSLRGGYTF.

The rearrangement links TRBV15 to TRBJ2-4; a weak D match, TRBD1 (6 bases). This CDR3 is built from 15 residues. The V gene's germline CDR1 is LNHNV and CDR2 YYDKDF (reference sequence). V was cut by 4 bases and J by 4 bases, with 14 bases left in between. CDR3 loop: CATSTRQVLKNIQYF. The CDR3 DNA reads as TGTGCCACCAGCACCCGACAGGTCCTGAAAAACATTCAGTACTTC.

The gene calls are TRBV28 and TRBJ1-5, with D perhaps matching TRBD1 (6 bases). CDR3 length equals 17 residues. The germline gives CDR1 MDHEN, CDR2 SYDVKM. Trimming shortened V by 2 bases and J by 3 bases, and 17 bases separated the two germline ends. DNA for the CDR3: TGTGCCAGCAGTTTACCCCCACGGGGGGGCAACAATCAGCCCCAGCATTTT. Its translation: CASSLPPRGGNNQPQHF.

The rearrangement links TRBV6-5 to TRBJ1-2, with D unresolved. The CDR3 totals 14 residues. Per the germline V gene, CDR1 is MNHEY and CDR2 is SVGAGI. The V end was cut by 0 bases, the J end by 6 bases, with 11 bases between. The CDR3 spells CASSYSTVTDGYTF. CDR3 nucleotides: TGTGCCAGCAGTTACTCGACGGTTACAGATGGCTACACCTTC.

This clone has just one count. V gene TRBV5-4 combines with J gene TRBJ2-7; TRBD1 agrees at 10 bases. Losses at the gene ends were 3 bases for V and 0 bases for J; bases not matched to a gene: 3. This CDR3 has 15 residues. Germline-derived CDR1 and CDR2 are SGHNT and YYREEE (reference sequence). The chain's CDR3 is CASSWTGGSSYEQYF. The CDR3 DNA sequence: TGTGCCAGCAGCTGGACAGGGGGTAGCTCCTACGAGCAGTACTTC. Complete variable domain (other parts from reference TRBV5-4 and TRBJ2-7): ETGVTQSPTHLIKTRGQQVTLRCSSQSGHNTVSWYQQALGQGPQFIFQYYREEENGRGNFPPRFSGLQFPNYSSELNVNALELDDSALYLCASSWTGGSSYEQYFGPGTRLTVT.

Here the CDR3 reads CASSIRPGTGRAFQPQHF. The CDR3 bases are TGTGCCAGTAGTATTCGTCCCGGGACAGGGCGGGCGTTTCAGCCCCAGCATTTT. This chain uses TRBV19 with TRBJ1-5; TRBD1 agrees at 9 bases. V shed 3 bases and J 6 bases; nucleotides not matched to a gene: 15. Per the germline V gene, CDR1 is LNHDA and CDR2 is SQIVND (reference sequence). The CDR3 has 18 amino acids.

The chain carries TRBV27 and TRBJ2-7, with D possibly TRBD2 on 8 matching bases. V lost 6 bases and J 3 bases, leaving 15 bases between the germline ends. The CDR3 is 14 amino acids. Germline CDR1 and CDR2: MNHEY and SMNVEV (reference sequence). CDR3 residues: CASRRGDSFYEQYF. CDR3 bases: TGTGCCAGCAGGCGGGGGGACAGTTTCTACGAGCAGTACTTC.

The DNA of the CDR3 is TGTGCCAGCAGCGGGAGCGGGCTGTTCTATGGCTACACCTTC. Translation gives CASSGSGLFYGYTF. The V call is TRBV9, the J call TRBJ1-2, with D unresolved. The germline gives CDR1 SGDLS, CDR2 YYNGEE. V lost 3 bases to trimming and J lost 4 bases, with 13 bases between them. This CDR3 comprises 14 residues.

J is TRBJ1-1 and V is TRBV6-5; the match to TRBD1 covers 8 bases. This CDR3 is built from 15 residues. Per germline, CDR1 MNHEY and CDR2 SVGAGI. Trimming at V came to 0 bases and at J to 11 bases, leaving 11 bases not matched to a gene. CDR3 region: CASSYSGQGGNWAFF. The CDR3 nucleotides are TGTGCCAGCAGTTACTCAGGACAGGGAGGGAACTGGGCTTTCTTT.

The chain recombines TRBV6-5 with TRBJ1-6; TRBD1 matches 9 bases. This CDR3 spans 15 amino acids. Germline assignment: CDR1 MNHEY and CDR2 SVGAGI. The V gene end was trimmed by 6 bases and the J gene end by 6 bases; junction bases not matched to a gene: 6. This chain's CDR3 is CASSTGTGINSPLHF. For the CDR3, the DNA is TGTGCCAGCAGCACCGGGACAGGGATTAATTCACCCCTCCACTTT.